This is a list of T cell receptor beta chains from one sample in a study of cytomegalovirus exposure and HLA in healthy donors. Libraries were prepared by immunoSEQ multiplex PCR; TCRdb keeps only in-frame clonotypes and omits some of them. The repertoire holds roughly 150,000 clones, with roughly 79% as singletons. The sample consisted of PBMCs. The receptors shown here come from a woman between 35 and 50 years old in good health and CMV-seronegative. CDR3s include the opening cysteine and the closing phenylalanine or tryptophan. Fields, in order: D gene, clone size, V gene, J gene, CDR3 protein, CDR3 DNA. A D gene is named only where the DNA matches it firmly. The size field is filled for only some rows; it gives once, few, many or a size class.

d_gene: .
abundance: few
v_gene: TRBV6-6
j_gene: TRBJ2-7
CDR3aa: CASVSSSHEQYF
CDR3nt: TGTGCCAGCGTCTCGTCGTCCCACGAGCAGTACTTC

d_gene: TRBD2
abundance: few
v_gene: TRBV7-6
j_gene: TRBJ2-1
CDR3aa: CASSLSSGRHNEQFF
CDR3nt: TGTGCCAGCAGCTTATCTAGCGGGAGGCACAATGAGCAGTTCTTC

d_gene: .
abundance: few
v_gene: TRBV15
j_gene: TRBJ1-3
CDR3aa: CATSRDEGSGNTIYF
CDR3nt: TGTGCCACCAGCAGAGATGAGGGTTCTGGAAACACCATATATTTT

d_gene: TRBD2
abundance: .
v_gene: TRBV19
j_gene: TRBJ2-7
CDR3aa: CASSIAGASWEQYF
CDR3nt: TGTGCCAGTAGTATCGCGGGAGCATCATGGGAGCAGTACTTC

d_gene: .
abundance: .
v_gene: TRBV21-1
j_gene: TRBJ1-1
CDR3aa: CAKKPDRVPPTGTEAFF
CDR3nt: TGTGCCAAAAAACCGGACAGGGTCCCACCAACGGGCACTGAAGCTTTCTTT

d_gene: TRBD1
abundance: .
v_gene: TRBV13
j_gene: TRBJ2-7
CDR3aa: CASSLGGTGGTYEQYF
CDR3nt: TGTGCCAGCAGCTTAGGCGGCACAGGGGGAACCTACGAGCAGTACTTC

d_gene: TRBD2
abundance: .
v_gene: TRBV5-1
j_gene: TRBJ2-1
CDR3aa: CASSLEQAGVSEQFF
CDR3nt: TGCGCCAGCAGCTTGGAACAAGCGGGAGTAAGTGAGCAGTTCTTC

d_gene: TRBD2
abundance: .
v_gene: TRBV11-3
j_gene: TRBJ2-1
CDR3aa: CASSSPLGTSGLNEQFF
CDR3nt: TGTGCCAGCAGCTCCCCACTCGGGACTAGCGGCCTCAATGAGCAGTTCTTC

d_gene: TRBD2
abundance: .
v_gene: TRBV29-1
j_gene: TRBJ2-1
CDR3aa: CSVVLAGGYNEQFF
CDR3nt: TGCAGCGTGGTACTAGCGGGAGGATACAATGAGCAGTTCTTC

d_gene: .
abundance: .
v_gene: TRBV5-3
j_gene: TRBJ1-2
CDR3aa: CARSLDIEYYGYTF
CDR3nt: TGTGCCAGAAGCTTGGATATAGAGTACTATGGCTACACCTTC

d_gene: .
abundance: .
v_gene: TRBV5-4
j_gene: TRBJ2-7
CDR3aa: CASSLNYEQYF
CDR3nt: TGTGCCAGCAGCCTTAACTACGAGCAGTACTTC

d_gene: TRBD2
abundance: .
v_gene: TRBV30
j_gene: TRBJ2-7
CDR3aa: CAWSVSGRGYEQYF
CDR3nt: TGTGCCTGGAGTGTAAGCGGGAGAGGATACGAGCAGTACTTC

d_gene: .
abundance: .
v_gene: TRBV7-3
j_gene: TRBJ2-3
CDR3aa: CASSRTTDTDTQYF
CDR3nt: TGTGCCAGCAGCCGGACTACCGACACAGATACGCAGTATTTT

d_gene: TRBD1
abundance: .
v_gene: TRBV28
j_gene: TRBJ1-1
CDR3aa: CASSSGQGNTEAFF
CDR3nt: TGTGCCAGCAGTTCCGGACAGGGGAACACTGAAGCTTTCTTT

d_gene: .
abundance: few
v_gene: TRBV6-5
j_gene: TRBJ1-1
CDR3aa: CASSYDGGNTEAFF
CDR3nt: TGTGCCAGCAGTTACGACGGAGGGAACACTGAAGCTTTCTTT

d_gene: .
abundance: .
v_gene: TRBV5-6
j_gene: TRBJ2-7
CDR3aa: CASSLGSSYEQYF
CDR3nt: TGTGCCAGCAGCTTGGGGAGCTCCTACGAGCAGTACTTC

d_gene: TRBD2
abundance: .
v_gene: TRBV7-3
j_gene: TRBJ2-7
CDR3aa: CASSPSGGAYEQYF
CDR3nt: TGTGCCAGCAGCCCCTCGGGGGGGGCTTACGAGCAGTACTTC

d_gene: .
abundance: once
v_gene: TRBV5-1
j_gene: TRBJ1-3
CDR3aa: CASSLVAGSGNTIYF
CDR3nt: TGCGCCAGCAGCTTGGTGGCAGGGTCTGGAAACACCATATATTTT

d_gene: TRBD1
abundance: few
v_gene: TRBV6-1
j_gene: TRBJ2-7
CDR3aa: CASRDRGKVEQYF
CDR3nt: TGTGCCAGCAGAGACAGGGGGAAAGTCGAGCAGTACTTC

d_gene: .
abundance: .
v_gene: TRBV6-6
j_gene: TRBJ2-7
CDR3aa: CASSYAYEQYF
CDR3nt: TGTGCCAGCAGTTACGCGTACGAGCAGTACTTC

d_gene: TRBD2
abundance: .
v_gene: TRBV4-1
j_gene: TRBJ2-1
CDR3aa: CASSQERGNEQFF
CDR3nt: TGCGCCAGCAGCCAAGAGCGGGGGAATGAGCAGTTCTTC

d_gene: .
abundance: .
v_gene: TRBV5-4
j_gene: TRBJ2-3
CDR3aa: CASSLDRITDTQYF
CDR3nt: TGTGCCAGCAGCCTTGACAGAATCACAGATACGCAGTATTTT